This TCR beta chain comes out of a study of lymphopenia after photon versus proton radiotherapy. Data came from immunoSEQ multiplex PCR; TCRdb stores just in-frame clones and leaves some out. The sample yields approximately 47,000 clones, 85% seen once. The study, taken as a whole, reports: Oligoclonal CD8+ Temra expansion after nadir drove photon patients' diversity drop. Under photons, naive T cells and diversity fell while effector/memory populations rose.

This CDR3 is built from 18 residues. J was trimmed by 0 bases and V by 5 bases; bases with no gene match: 8. The germline V gene has CDR1 SEHNR and CDR2 FQNEAQ (reference sequence). As for this clone: Its antigen is not identified.

The starting material was peripheral blood, obtained from a patient treated with photon-based radiotherapy. The genes are TRBV7-9 and TRBJ2-3; TRBD2 aligns across 13 bases. This sequence was found in a man aged 40-49 years with gastric cancer. The CDR3 coding sequence is TGTGCCAGCAGCCTAGGACTAGCGGGGGCCATGAGCACAGATACGCAGTATTTT. Translated, it gives CASSLGLAGAMSTDTQYF. The full variable domain, its missing parts supplied by reference TRBV7-9 and TRBJ2-3, is DTGVSQNPRHKITKRGQNVTFRCDPISEHNRLYWYRQTLGQGPEFLTYFQNEAQLEKSRLLSDRFSAERPKGSFSTLEIQRTEQGDSAMYLCASSLGLAGAMSTDTQYFGPGTRLTVL.